This passage covers 21 T cell receptor beta chains from one sample sequenced in a study of T cell responses to AZD1222 COVID-19 vaccine (dated by TCRdb to the early 2020s). The time point label here, explained by the study, means: about 28 days (+/-7) after the second vaccine dose. Receptors were amplified or captured by the immunoSEQ multiplex PCR assay. Imported from immuneACCESS, the table was reduced by TCRdb to in-frame sequences with V and J called. These copies leave out some clones; in studies compared against another copy, an unresolved V gene accounts for under half, and the cause of the remainder is not known. The sample includes about 130,000 clones, with around 90% observed a single time. Together, the top ten hold 0.9% to 1.3% of the sample. This material consisted of peripheral blood, taken 28 days after the second AZD1222 dose. The receptors derive from an adult who received the AZD1222 COVID-19 vaccine.

The V and J genes are TRBV7-2 and TRBJ2-6; D may be TRBD1 (6 bases). V lost 3 bases and J 6 bases, leaving 9 bases between the germline ends. Germline V gives CDR1 SGHTA, CDR2 FQGNSA. The CDR3 length is 14 residues. CDR3 loop: CASSLGAQANVLTF. The CDR3, as DNA: TGTGCCAGCAGCTTGGGGGCACAGGCCAACGTCCTGACTTTC.

The rearrangement uses TRBV29-1 and TRBJ1-2; no clear D. There are 15 residues in the CDR3. V lost 0 bases and J 1 base, leaving 12 bases between the germline ends. Germline values: CDR1 SQVTM, CDR2 ANQGSEA. Here the CDR3 DNA reads TGCAGCGTTGAAGATGCTTCGCGGGGTAACTATGGCTACACCTTC. Residues: CSVEDASRGNYGYTF.

The gene calls are TRBV27 and TRBJ2-3, with unresolved D. The CDR3 has 13 residues. CDR1 and CDR2 (germline): MNHEY, SMNVEV (reference sequence). Trimming left V 6 bases short and J 0 bases short, with 7 bases between. DNA of the CDR3: TGTGCCAGCAGATGGGGAAGCACAGATACGCAGTATTTT. Its protein is CASRWGSTDTQYF.

The chain couples TRBV11-3 to TRBJ2-6; 7 positions match TRBD1. The V gene end was trimmed by 6 bases and the J gene end by 0 bases; junction bases not matched to a gene: 8. The germline V gene has CDR1 SGHNT and CDR2 YENEEA. The CDR3 contains 17 residues. The CDR3 nucleotides are TGTGCCAGCAGACCGGACAGGTTTTCCTCTGGGGCCAACGTCCTGACTTTC. Amino acids: CASRPDRFSSGANVLTF.

In this sample, this clone turned up once. The chain employs TRBV30 and TRBJ1-6; D ambiguous. This CDR3 contains 16 residues. CDR1 and CDR2 (germline): GTSNPN, SVGIG (reference sequence). V lost 0 bases and J 7 bases, leaving 16 bases between the germline ends. The CDR3, as DNA: TGTGCCTGGAGTGTAGAGTTCGTCAACCGAAATTCACCCCTCCACTTT. This sequence encodes CAWSVEFVNRNSPLHF.

Concerning this clone: This sample also contains other DNA sequences that code for the same CDR3. The genes are TRBV6-2 or TRBV6-3 and TRBJ1-2; a weak D match, TRBD1 (6 bases). Looked up from germline, CDR1 is MNHEY and CDR2 is SVGEGT. Trimming removed 2 bases at V and 8 bases at J, with 12 bases between. The CDR3 has 13 amino acids. The CDR3 DNA reads TGTGCCAGCAGTTACGACAGGACAAGGGGCTACACCTTC. Amino acid sequence: CASSYDRTRGYTF.

The chain joins TRBV7-2 to TRBJ2-1; 7 bases are a match to TRBD2. With V trimmed by 1 base and J by 1 base, 13 bases remained unmatched. Per the germline V gene, CDR1 is SGHTA and CDR2 is FQGNSA. The CDR3 extends over 19 amino acids. The CDR3 here is CASSLESPGGSGSYNEQFF. The CDR3 bases are TGTGCCAGCAGCTTAGAGTCTCCTGGCGGGAGTGGTTCCTACAATGAGCAGTTCTTC. The full variable domain, with the rest looked up from reference TRBV7-2 and TRBJ2-1, is GAGVSQSPSNKVTEKGKDVELRCDPISGHTALYWYRQSLGQGLEFLIYFQGNSAPDKSGLPSDRFSAERTGGSVSTLTIQRTQQEDSAVYLCASSLESPGGSGSYNEQFFGPGTRLTVL.

This clone has only a few counts. This chain uses TRBV6-2 or TRBV6-3 with TRBJ1-1, with 12 bases lining up with TRBD1. The CDR3 is made up of 14 amino acids. After removal of 7 bases from V and 6 bases from J, the junction contained 6 bases not matched to a gene. Per the germline V gene, CDR1 is MNHEY and CDR2 is SVGEGT. CDR3 sequence: CASNPGQGASEAFF. The CDR3, as DNA: TGTGCCAGCAACCCGGGACAGGGGGCCTCTGAAGCTTTCTTT.

V gene TRBV6-2 or TRBV6-3 combines with J gene TRBJ2-7, with D possibly matching TRBD1 (6 bases). The germline V gene has CDR1 MNHEY and CDR2 SVGEGT. CDR3 size: 15 residues. V dropped 1 base and J dropped 2 bases, with 12 bases sitting between them. As DNA, the CDR3 is TGTGCCAGCAGTTACTTTTCGACAGGAACCTACGAGCAGTACTTC. Its translation is CASSYFSTGTYEQYF.

This chain joins TRBV5-1 and TRBJ1-6; 8 nucleotides match TRBD1. The germline V gene encodes CDR1 SGHRS and CDR2 YFSETQ. The V segment lost 4 bases and the J segment 6 bases; nucleotides outside the gene matches: 6. The CDR3 contains 15 residues. Written as DNA, the CDR3 is TGCGCCAGCAGCCCCGGACAGGGACTTAATTCACCCCTCCACTTT. Protein sequence: CASSPGQGLNSPLHF.

This clone turned up a few times. The chain has TRBV4-1 and TRBJ2-7; D uncertain. Germline assignment: CDR1 MGHRA and CDR2 YSYEKL. Trimming pared 2 bases from V and 3 bases from J, leaving 17 bases between. This CDR3 region has 16 residues. CDR3 region: CASSQIDLINYYEQYF. CDR3 sequence (DNA): TGCGCCAGCAGCCAAATTGACCTGATTAATTACTACGAGCAGTACTTC.

This clone was seen only a few times. The chain employs TRBV20-1 and TRBJ2-7; D is unclear. Trimming took off 3 bases at V and 2 bases at J, with 14 bases between the two ends. CDR3 length equals 14 residues. Germline-derived CDR1 and CDR2 are DFQATT and SNEGSKA (reference sequence). The CDR3 is CSASTDLQTYEQYF. The CDR3 nucleotides read TGCAGTGCTAGTACAGACCTGCAGACCTACGAGCAGTACTTC.

The V and J genes are TRBV18 and TRBJ2-7; no clear D gene. The CDR3 spans 13 residues. Germline CDR1 reads KGHSH; CDR2 reads LQKENI. Trimming left V 3 bases short and J 2 bases short, with 8 bases between. The CDR3 DNA reads as TGTGCCAGCTCACCGGACGTGCCCTACGAGCAGTACTTC. This gives the protein CASSPDVPYEQYF.

The gene calls are TRBV6-2 or TRBV6-3 and TRBJ2-1; 8 bases line up with TRBD2. The CDR3 is 17 amino acids. Trimming took 2 bases from V and 0 from J; bases not matched to a gene: 6. CDR1 MNHEY and CDR2 SVGEGT come from the germline V gene. CDR3 in amino acids: CASSYHTSGSSYNEQFF. The CDR3 nucleotides read TGTGCCAGCAGTTACCATACTAGCGGAAGCTCCTACAATGAGCAGTTCTTC.

The rearrangement joins TRBV5-6 to TRBJ1-5, with 8 bases matching TRBD1. CDR3 length equals 13 residues. Germline assignment: CDR1 SGHDT and CDR2 YYEEEE. Unmatched junction bases numbered 3, after V lost 4 bases and J lost 6 bases. For the CDR3, the DNA is TGTGCCAGCAGCCAGGGGGCAGTTCAGCCCCAGCATTTT. Translating gives CASSQGAVQPQHF.

V gene TRBV7-8 combines with J gene TRBJ1-1, with D perhaps matching TRBD1 (5 bases). Germline V CDR1 and CDR2: SGHVS, FQNEAQ. The CDR3 has 15 residues. V lost 2 bases to trimming and J lost 1 base, with 11 bases between them. CDR3 coding DNA: TGTGCCAGCAGCTTACAGGGAAAGCGGAACACTGAAGCTTTCTTT. Translated: CASSLQGKRNTEAFF.

The V call is TRBV11-2, the J call TRBJ1-5; 8 nucleotides align to TRBD1. Germline CDR1 reads SGHAT; CDR2 reads FQNNGV. V lost 4 bases and J lost 7; bases outside the gene matches: 3. The CDR3 is made up of 13 amino acids. CDR3 sequence (DNA): TGTGCCAGCAGCTCGGACAGGGACCAGCCCCAGCATTTT. Translating it yields CASSSDRDQPQHF. The full variable domain, in which reference TRBV11-2 and TRBJ1-5 provide the parts outside the CDR3, is EAGVAQSPRYKIIEKRQSVAFWCNPISGHATLYWYQQILGQGPKLLIQFQNNGVVDDSQLPKDRFSAERLKGVDSTLKIQPAKLEDSAVYLCASSSDRDQPQHFGDGTRLSIL.

The V and J genes are TRBV14 and TRBJ2-7, with 7 bases identical to TRBD1. J lost 0 bases, V lost 2 bases, and 4 bases had no gene match. Germline CDR1 is SGHDN and CDR2 is FVKESK. The CDR3 has 15 amino acids. The CDR3 is CASSQRQGDSYEQYF. CDR3 coding DNA: TGTGCCAGCAGCCAACGGCAGGGGGACTCCTACGAGCAGTACTTC.

V and J are TRBV19 and TRBJ2-5; D is undetermined. The CDR3 runs to 12 residues. In germline, CDR1 is LNHDA, CDR2 SQIVND (reference sequence). Trimming stripped 8 bases from V and 4 bases from J, with 11 bases between. DNA of the CDR3: TGTGCCAGTGGCTCTCTGGTAGAGACCCAGTACTTC. This gives the protein CASGSLVETQYF.

The chain joins TRBV5-6 to TRBJ1-2; no clear D gene. V was clipped by 1 base and J by 4 bases, with 8 bases between them. Germline CDR1 is SGHDT and CDR2 is YYEEEE. This CDR3 comprises 13 residues. In DNA form, the CDR3 reads TGTGCCAGCAGCTTGTCAGGAAGCTATGGCTACACCTTC. As protein: CASSLSGSYGYTF.

The chain is built from TRBV5-3 and TRBJ2-7; possibly TRBD1 or TRBD2 for D (6 bases each). TRBV5-3 carries the ORF label, with uncertain function. Trimming took 2 bases from V and 2 from J, leaving 29 bases between them. The length of the CDR3 is 20 residues. This chain's CDR3 is CARSLNEAGWLQRGTYEQYF. The CDR3 DNA reads as TGTGCCAGAAGCTTAAATGAAGCGGGTTGGCTACAGAGGGGGACCTACGAGCAGTACTTC.